The 3 T cell receptor beta chains given below trace back to one sample, sequenced in a study of regulatory T cells in long-lasting Graves disease. Sequencing libraries for TCR beta were prepared with iRepertoire HTBI primers and Arm-PCR of CDR3 regions. MiXCR was run by TCRdb on the multiplex PCR reads, yielding one entry per CDR3 protein. The sample yields 350,000 to 500,000 distinct CDR3 sequences, around 15% seen once. Time point specified: newly diagnosed GD, antithyroid drugs for less than 3 months. From PBMCs, RNA was extracted and then used to make the TCR library. This sample also belongs to another study, concerning T cells in Graves' hyperthyroidism and ophthalmopathy.

The sequences come from peripheral blood mononuclear cells (PBMCs), collected at new diagnosis, from a patient treated with antithyroid drugs. Receptor source: a woman under 30 with Graves disease.

The V call is TRBV5-6, the J call TRBJ2-5, with TRBD2 identical over 9 bases. Germline CDR1 is SGHDT and CDR2 is YYEEEE. This CDR3 comprises 17 residues. Trimming cost V 2 bases and J 0 bases; bases outside gene matches: 8. The CDR3, as DNA: TGTGCCAGCAGCTTTAGCGGGAGCTTTTCGTACCAAGAGACCCAGTACTTC. Its translation: CASSFSGSFSYQETQYF.

This clonotype has more than one count but fewer than ten. V is TRBV6-1 and J is TRBJ2-7; D is tentatively TRBD1 or TRBD2 (5 bases each). This CDR3 is 15 amino acids long. CDR1 and CDR2 from the germline V gene are MNHNS and SASEGT. Trimming took 6 bases from V and 0 from J, leaving 15 bases between them. The chain's CDR3 is CASRDRWGSSYEQYF. The CDR3 coding sequence is TGTGCCAGCAGGGACCGGTGGGGGAGCTCCTACGAGCAGTACTTC.

The chain employs TRBV4-1 and TRBJ1-1; D gene unclear. V was trimmed by 4 bases and J by 7 bases, leaving 19 bases between them. The CDR3 runs 15 residues. CDR1 is MGHRA, CDR2 YSYEKL, per germline. The DNA for the CDR3 is TGCGCCAGCAGCCGGACGGGAGAACGAAAGAATGAAGCTTTCTTT. It codes for CASSRTGERKNEAFF.